These 6 T cell receptor beta chains were sequenced from one sample in a study of cytomegalovirus exposure and HLA in healthy donors (dated by TCRdb to about 2017). Receptors were amplified or captured by the immunoSEQ multiplex PCR assay. A mixture of 60 forward primers for TCR Vbeta segments and 13 reverse primers for TCR Jbeta segments was used in the multiplex PCR. TCRdb mirrors the immuneACCESS table, restricted to in-frame sequences. Some clones are absent from its copies; in checked studies, under half trace to an unresolved V gene, and the reason for the others is unknown. For this sample the table gives about 170,000 clones, of which approximately 84% were detected only once. The ten largest clones capture about 2.5% of the sample. Material for sequencing was PBMCs. The receptors come from a young man in good health and CMV-seropositive.

This chain uses TRBV7-9 with TRBJ2-4; D possibly corresponds to TRBD2 (5 bases). V was trimmed by 5 bases and J by 2 bases, leaving 16 bases between them. The CDR3 totals 16 residues. Germline V gene sequence: CDR1 SEHNR, CDR2 FQNEAQ (reference sequence). CDR3 region: CASSQEPRGTKNIQYF. The CDR3 nucleotides read TGTGCCAGCAGCCAGGAGCCCCGGGGTACCAAAAACATTCAGTACTTC.

The V gene is TRBV4-1, the J gene TRBJ2-2; D is perhaps TRBD2 (5 bases). CDR1 is MGHRA, CDR2 YSYEKL, per germline. This CDR3 has 14 residues. The V end lost 7 bases, the J end lost 2 bases, and 11 bases lay between the germline ends. The CDR3: CASTPGLNTGELFF. The CDR3 DNA reads as TGCGCCAGCACCCCCGGACTCAACACCGGGGAGCTGTTTTTT.

This clone was seen a handful of times. The chain joins TRBV7-2 to TRBJ1-2, with 8 bases lining up with TRBD1. Germline-derived CDR1 and CDR2 are SGHTA and FQGNSA. This CDR3 region has 13 residues. V lost 5 bases to trimming and J lost 8 bases; unmatched junction nucleotides: 7. DNA of the CDR3: TGTGCCAGCAGCCTGACAGGGGTTGGAGGCTACACCTTC. Protein product: CASSLTGVGGYTF. Based on the CDR3 plus reference TRBV7-2 and TRBJ1-2, the full variable domain is GAGVSQSPSNKVTEKGKDVELRCDPISGHTALYWYRQSLGQGLEFLIYFQGNSAPDKSGLPSDRFSAERTGGSVSTLTIQRTQQEDSAVYLCASSLTGVGGYTFGSGTRLTVV.

The CDR3 DNA reads TGCAGCGTTGGTAAATCCCCTGAGGTCACTGAAGCTTTCTTT. Amino acids: CSVGKSPEVTEAFF. The genes are TRBV29-1 and TRBJ1-1; D is ambiguous. Trimming pared 4 bases from V and 4 bases from J, leaving 16 bases between. The CDR3 is 14 residues long. The germline V gene has CDR1 SQVTM and CDR2 ANQGSEA.

The CDR3 DNA is TGTGCCAGCAGCTTAGACCACAGGGCGGTGGGCTACACCTTC. Amino acid sequence: CASSLDHRAVGYTF. The chain couples TRBV7-9 to TRBJ1-2, with D tentatively TRBD1 (6 bases). CDR1 and CDR2 from the germline V gene are SEHNR and FQNEAQ (reference sequence). Trimming took 1 base from V and 8 from J, leaving 14 bases between them. The CDR3 covers 14 residues.

Only a few counts were recorded for this clone. The V call is TRBV7-9, the J call TRBJ2-3; D ambiguous. Germline V CDR1 and CDR2: SEHNR, FQNEAQ (reference sequence). CDR3 length equals 12 residues. V lost 4 bases, J lost 0 bases, and 2 bases lay in between. The CDR3 sequence is CASSSSTDTQYF. In nucleotides, the CDR3 is TGTGCCAGCAGCTCAAGCACAGATACGCAGTATTTT.